This is a list of T cell receptor beta chains from one sample in a study of blood T cell repertoires in COVID-19. The protocol was immunoSEQ multiplex PCR, while the TCRdb copy is restricted to in-frame clones and leaves out a portion. The sample records about 160,000 clones, 80% being singletons. Sample: PBMCs or T cells enriched from blood (not recorded which). These receptors were collected from a woman aged 60 to 75 who had recovered from COVID-19. Each CDR3 is given with its conserved first and last residue. A D gene is named only where the DNA matches it firmly. For some rows the clone size is stated as once, few or many, or as a class when expanded; others skip it.

v_call,j_call,clone_size,d_call,cdr3_aa,cdr3_nt
TRBV5-1,TRBJ1-1,-,-,CASSLVPETNTEAFF,TGCGCCAGCAGCTTGGTACCAGAGACTAACACTGAAGCTTTCTTT
TRBV5-1,TRBJ2-3,-,-,CASSGQGTDTQYF,TGCGCCAGCAGCGGCCAGGGAACAGATACGCAGTATTTT
TRBV12-5,TRBJ2-1,-,TRBD2,CASGLAPTGLEAGNEQFF,TGTGCTAGTGGTTTGGCTCCCACGGGACTAGAGGCGGGGAATGAGCAGTTCTTC
TRBV5-1,TRBJ2-1,-,-,CASSGRTGLYVDEQFF,TGCGCCAGCAGCGGCAGGACTGGTCTATATGTGGATGAGCAGTTCTTC
TRBV18,TRBJ1-1,-,TRBD1,CASSQSGTGNTEAFF,TGTGCCAGCTCACAATCCGGGACAGGCAACACTGAAGCTTTCTTT
TRBV18,TRBJ1-2,-,-,CASSPGGNYGYTF,TGTGCCAGCTCACCCGGCGGGAACTATGGCTACACCTTC
TRBV25-1,TRBJ1-6,-,TRBD1,CASSESTGGGSPLHF,TGTGCCAGCAGTGAATCAACAGGGGGCGGATCACCCCTCCACTTT
TRBV5-1,TRBJ2-3,-,TRBD1,CASSQGQGGDTQYF,TGCGCCAGCAGCCAAGGACAGGGTGGGGATACGCAGTATTTT
TRBV19,TRBJ2-1,-,TRBD2,CASSIRLAGAVNEQFF,TGTGCCAGTAGTATAAGACTAGCGGGGGCGGTAAATGAGCAGTTCTTC
TRBV7-2,TRBJ2-5,-,TRBD1,CASSLGTGIRTQYF,TGTGCCAGCAGCTTAGGGACAGGGATCAGGACCCAGTACTTC
TRBV7-8,TRBJ1-2,-,-,CASSGDSYGYTF,TGTGCCAGCAGCGGAGACAGCTATGGCTACACCTTC
TRBV5-1,TRBJ2-3,-,TRBD1,CASSLAPVQGDTQYF,TGCGCCAGCAGCTTGGCTCCTGTACAGGGGGATACGCAGTATTTT
TRBV9,TRBJ1-1,-,TRBD1,CASSPTDRGGTEAFF,TGTGCCAGCAGCCCCACGGACAGGGGAGGGACTGAAGCTTTCTTT
TRBV11-3,TRBJ2-3,-,TRBD2,CASSFSGGQTQYF,TGTGCCAGCAGCTTTAGCGGGGGTCAGACGCAGTATTTT
TRBV12-5,TRBJ2-5,-,-,CASGLARGADQETQYF,TGTGCTAGTGGTTTGGCCCGGGGGGCCGACCAAGAGACCCAGTACTTC
TRBV5-1,TRBJ2-3,once,TRBD2,CASKLAGEQDTQYF,TGCGCCAGCAAACTAGCGGGGGAGCAAGATACGCAGTATTTT
TRBV5-1,TRBJ1-1,once,-,CASSRGMNTEAFF,TGCGCCAGCAGTAGGGGAATGAACACTGAAGCTTTCTTT
TRBV10-2,TRBJ1-4,-,-,CASSEWGGAYEKLFF,TGCGCCAGCAGTGAGTGGGGGGGCGCTTATGAAAAACTGTTTTTT
TRBV19,TRBJ2-7,-,-,CASSMGNRGAYEQYF,TGTGCCAGTAGTATGGGGAATAGGGGTGCCTACGAGCAGTACTTC
TRBV18,TRBJ1-2,-,-,CASSPITRGPTGYGYTF,TGTGCCAGCTCACCAATAACCAGGGGCCCGACTGGTTATGGCTACACCTTC
TRBV7-2,TRBJ2-7,-,-,CASSLTTASYEQYF,TGTGCCAGCAGCCTTACGACAGCTTCCTACGAGCAGTACTTC
TRBV7-3,TRBJ2-3,-,TRBD2,CASSGRTRTDTQYF,TGTGCCAGCAGCGGCCGGACTAGGACAGATACGCAGTATTTT